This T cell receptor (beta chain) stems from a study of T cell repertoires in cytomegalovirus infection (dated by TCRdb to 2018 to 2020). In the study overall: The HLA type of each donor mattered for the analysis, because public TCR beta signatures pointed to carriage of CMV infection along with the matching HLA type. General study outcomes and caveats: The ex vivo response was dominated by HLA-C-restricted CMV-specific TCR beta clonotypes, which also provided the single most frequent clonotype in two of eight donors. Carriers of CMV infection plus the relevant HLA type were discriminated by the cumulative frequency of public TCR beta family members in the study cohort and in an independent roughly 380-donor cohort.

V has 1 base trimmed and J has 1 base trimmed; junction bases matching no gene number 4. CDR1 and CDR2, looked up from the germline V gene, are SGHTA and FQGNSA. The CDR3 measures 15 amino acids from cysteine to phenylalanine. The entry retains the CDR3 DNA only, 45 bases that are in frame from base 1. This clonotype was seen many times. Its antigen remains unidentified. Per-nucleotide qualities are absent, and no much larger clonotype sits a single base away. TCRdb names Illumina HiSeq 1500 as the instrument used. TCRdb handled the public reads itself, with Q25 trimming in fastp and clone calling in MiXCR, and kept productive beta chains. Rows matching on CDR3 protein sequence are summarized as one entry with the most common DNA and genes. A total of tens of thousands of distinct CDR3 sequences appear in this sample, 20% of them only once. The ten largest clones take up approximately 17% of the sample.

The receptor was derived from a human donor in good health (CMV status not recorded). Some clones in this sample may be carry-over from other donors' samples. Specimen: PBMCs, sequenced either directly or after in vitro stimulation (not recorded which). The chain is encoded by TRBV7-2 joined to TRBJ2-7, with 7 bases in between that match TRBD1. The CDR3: CASSLEQGPSYEQYF. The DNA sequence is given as TGTGCCAGCAGCTTAGAACAGGGGCCTTCCTACGAGCAGTACTTC. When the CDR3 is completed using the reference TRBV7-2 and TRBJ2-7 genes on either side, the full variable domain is GAGVSQSPSNKVTEKGKDVELRCDPISGHTALYWYRQSLGQGLEFLIYFQGNSAPDKSGLPSDRFSAERTGGSVSTLTIQRTQQEDSAVYLCASSLEQGPSYEQYFGPGTRLTVT.